Listed below are T cell receptor beta chains from one sample, sequenced in a study of STAT5B mutations in CD4+ large granular lymphocyte leukemia. Assay used: immunoSEQ multiplex PCR; TCRdb lists only in-frame clones, some missing. The sample holds about 9,500 clones; about 86% are singletons and the top ten take 68%. Sequenced: PBMCs. The origin of the receptors is a man in his 60s with CD4+ T-cell large granular lymphocyte leukemia. CDR3s include the opening cysteine and the closing phenylalanine or tryptophan. The order of the fields is D gene, clone size, V gene, J gene, CDR3 DNA, CDR3 protein. D genes are given only for firm matches. Size values are once, few and many counts, or a class for expanded clones, and some rows have none.

TRBD1	medium-sized	TRBV27	TRBJ2-7	TGTGCCAGCAGTTGGACAGGGGTCGAGCAGTACTTC	CASSWTGVEQYF
NA	NA	TRBV4-2	TRBJ1-4	TGTGCCAGCAGCGACAGATTTAATGAAAAACTGTTTTTT	CASSDRFNEKLFF
NA	NA	TRBV7-2	TRBJ2-7	TGTGCCAGCAGCTTACAGGGGGGAAACTACGAGCAGTACTTC	CASSLQGGNYEQYF
TRBD2	NA	TRBV27	TRBJ2-1	TGTGCCAGCAGCCGCACGGGAGGGGAGCAGTTCTTC	CASSRTGGEQFF
NA	NA	TRBV30	TRBJ2-1	TGTGCCTGGAGTGTGGGGGGCTCTCAGGATGAGCAGTTCTTC	CAWSVGGSQDEQFF
NA	NA	TRBV7-8	TRBJ2-1	TGTGCCAGCAGCTTTCGACAGTACAATGAGCAGTTCTTC	CASSFRQYNEQFF
NA	NA	TRBV6-5	TRBJ1-2	TGTGCCAGCAGGGGAGACCTACTTTATGGCTACACCTTC	CASRGDLLYGYTF
NA	NA	TRBV19	TRBJ1-2	TGTGCCACCGCGTTTGGGAATATCATCGATGGCTACACCTTC	CATAFGNIIDGYTF
NA	once	TRBV7-9	TRBJ2-7	TGTGCCAGCAGCCCTAGCAAGGGATTAGGGACCGACGAGCAGTACTTC	CASSPSKGLGTDEQYF
TRBD1	NA	TRBV5-4	TRBJ2-3	TGTGCCAGCAGCTGGGACAGGGGCACAGATACGCAGTATTTT	CASSWDRGTDTQYF
NA	NA	TRBV11-2	TRBJ2-5	TGTGCCAGCAGCCCCGGGCCCCTCACACAAGAGACCCAGTACTTC	CASSPGPLTQETQYF
NA	once	TRBV11-2	TRBJ2-1	TGTGCCAGCATCCCTCGGGATCGATCCTACAATGAGCAGTTCTTC	CASIPRDRSYNEQFF
NA	NA	TRBV30	TRBJ2-7	TGTGCCTGGAGGGTTGGGAGATCGTCCTACGAGCAGTACTTC	CAWRVGRSSYEQYF
TRBD2	NA	TRBV4-3	TRBJ2-4	TGCGCCAGCAGCCAATATTTGGGAGGGCCAGGAAACATTCAGTACTTC	CASSQYLGGPGNIQYF
NA	NA	TRBV19	TRBJ1-2	TGTGCCAGTAGTTCGGGTCCGGCGTTTCATGGCTACACCTTC	CASSSGPAFHGYTF
NA	medium-sized	TRBV7-6	TRBJ2-7	TGTGCCAGCAGCTCGGGACCGAACTACGAGCAGTACTTC	CASSSGPNYEQYF